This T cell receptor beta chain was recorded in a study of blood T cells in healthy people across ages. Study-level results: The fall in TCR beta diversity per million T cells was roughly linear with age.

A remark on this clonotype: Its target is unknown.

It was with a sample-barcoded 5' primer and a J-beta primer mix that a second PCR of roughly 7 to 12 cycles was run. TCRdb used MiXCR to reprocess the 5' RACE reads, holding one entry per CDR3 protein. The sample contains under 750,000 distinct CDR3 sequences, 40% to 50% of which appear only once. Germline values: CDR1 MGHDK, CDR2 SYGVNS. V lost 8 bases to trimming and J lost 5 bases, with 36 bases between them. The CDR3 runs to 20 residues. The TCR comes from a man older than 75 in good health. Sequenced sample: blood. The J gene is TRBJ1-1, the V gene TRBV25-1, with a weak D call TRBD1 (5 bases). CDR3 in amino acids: CASLNWVRRGKTLPKTEAFF. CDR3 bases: TGTGCCAGCCTCAACTGGGTTAGGCGGGGGAAAACGTTACCGAAGACTGAAGCTTTCTTT.